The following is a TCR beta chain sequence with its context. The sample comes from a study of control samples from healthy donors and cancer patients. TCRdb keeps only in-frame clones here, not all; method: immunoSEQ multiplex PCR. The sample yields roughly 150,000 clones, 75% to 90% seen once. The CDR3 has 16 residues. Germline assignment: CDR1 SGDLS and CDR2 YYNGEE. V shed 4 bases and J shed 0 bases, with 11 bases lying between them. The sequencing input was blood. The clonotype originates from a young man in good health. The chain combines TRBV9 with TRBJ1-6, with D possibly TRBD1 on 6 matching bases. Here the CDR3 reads CASSLQGSSYNSPLHF. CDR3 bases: TGTGCCAGCAGCCTTCAGGGGAGCTCCTATAATTCACCCCTCCACTTT.